These 21 T cell receptor beta chains came from one sample sequenced in a study of blood T cell repertoires in COVID-19. TCRdb keeps only in-frame clones here, not all; method: immunoSEQ multiplex PCR. Among 200,000 to 300,000 clones listed, approximately 84% were seen once. What was sequenced was PBMCs or T cells enriched from blood (not recorded which). These receptors all come from a man in his forties or fifties who had recovered from COVID-19.

The V gene is TRBV19, the J gene TRBJ2-5; TRBD1 is a possible D gene (5 bases). The germline V gene has CDR1 LNHDA and CDR2 SQIVND (reference sequence). V was trimmed by 3 bases and J by 2 bases, leaving 7 bases between them. The CDR3 extends over 13 amino acids. The CDR3 DNA is TGTGCCAGTAGTATCAGGGATCAAGAGACCCAGTACTTC. Its protein is CASSIRDQETQYF.

V gene TRBV19 combines with J gene TRBJ1-2; no reliable D call. Between the trimmed V and J ends, which lost 2 bases and 4 bases, there was a span of 5 bases. The length of the CDR3 is 12 residues. CDR1 is LNHDA and CDR2 is SQIVND in the germline V gene (reference sequence). The CDR3 reads CASSISSYGYTF. The CDR3 DNA is TGTGCCAGTAGTATATCATCCTATGGCTACACCTTC.

The J gene is TRBJ1-6, the V gene TRBV5-6, with D possibly being TRBD1 (6 bases). Germline lookup yields CDR1 SGHDT and CDR2 YYEEEE. Trimming removed 2 bases from V and 15 bases from J, with 15 bases in between. The CDR3 loop spans 13 amino acids. The CDR3 DNA is TGTGCCAGCAGCTTTGGGGGGGCGCGGCGCCTCCACTTT. It translates to CASSFGGARRLHF.

The chain combines TRBV6-2 or TRBV6-3 with TRBJ1-5; D uncertain. Germline CDR1 is MNHEY and CDR2 is SVGEGT. V was cut by 2 bases and J by 6 bases, with 14 bases left in between. The CDR3 length is 15 residues. The chain's CDR3 is CASSYLEGSAQPQHF. The CDR3 DNA reads TGTGCCAGCAGTTACCTGGAGGGTAGTGCTCAGCCCCAGCATTTT.

The rearrangement uses TRBV19 and TRBJ1-2, with D maybe TRBD1 (5 bases). The V end lost 1 base, the J end lost 6 bases, and 12 bases lay between the germline ends. This CDR3 is 14 amino acids long. Germline V CDR1 and CDR2: LNHDA, SQIVND (reference sequence). The CDR3 reads CASSIGNGGDGYTF. In nucleotides, the CDR3 is TGTGCCAGTAGTATAGGTAACGGGGGAGATGGCTACACCTTC.

This chain connects TRBV6-5 to TRBJ1-2; D may be TRBD1 (6 bases). Germline values: CDR1 MNHEY, CDR2 SVGAGI. Trimming took 2 bases from V and 8 from J, leaving 18 bases between them. The CDR3 totals 15 residues. The CDR3 loop is CASSYQIEQGRGYTF. In DNA form, the CDR3 reads TGTGCCAGCAGTTACCAGATAGAGCAGGGGCGGGGCTACACCTTC.

The V gene is TRBV9, the J gene TRBJ1-1; maybe TRBD1 (5 bases). V shed 4 bases and J shed 1 base, with 17 bases lying between them. Germline V gene lookup returns CDR1 SGDLS and CDR2 YYNGEE. The CDR3 sequence is 16 residues long. CDR3 loop: CASSPLFWGSNTEAFF. Here the CDR3 DNA reads TGTGCCAGCAGCCCACTATTTTGGGGCTCGAACACTGAAGCTTTCTTT.

The chain employs TRBV29-1 and TRBJ1-1; tentatively, D is TRBD1 (6 bases). CDR1 SQVTM and CDR2 ANQGSEA come from the germline V gene. The ends were cut back, 3 bases at V and 4 bases at J, with 15 bases in the middle. This CDR3 is built from 14 residues. CDR3 sequence reads: CSVEGGPVGTEAFF. As DNA, the CDR3 is TGCAGCGTTGAGGGGGGGCCGGTGGGCACTGAAGCTTTCTTT.

The genes are TRBV30 and TRBJ2-7; 9 nucleotides agree with TRBD1. Germline lookup yields CDR1 GTSNPN and CDR2 SVGIG (reference sequence). The CDR3 sequence is 14 residues long. After removal of 4 bases from V and 12 bases from J, the junction contained 16 bases not matched to a gene. The CDR3 is CAWTLTGTGLGRYF. The CDR3 bases are TGTGCCTGGACTCTGACCGGGACAGGGCTTGGGCGGTACTTC.

The rearrangement joins TRBV6-1 to TRBJ1-2; D not certain. This CDR3 has 14 amino acids. Trimming stripped 1 base from V and 3 bases from J, with 9 bases between. CDR1 is MNHNS and CDR2 is SASEGT in the germline V gene. The CDR3 DNA reads as TGTGCCAGCAGTGAAGGGAGGAGTCACTATGGCTACACCTTC. Its translation: CASSEGRSHYGYTF.

The chain recombines TRBV5-4 with TRBJ1-2; TRBD1 agrees at 8 bases. This CDR3 comprises 15 residues. CDR1 SGHNT and CDR2 YYREEE come from the germline V gene (reference sequence). Trimming took 1 base from V and 6 from J; bases not matched to a gene: 8. CDR3 bases: TGTGCCAGCAGCTTGCAACGGCAGGGGGCGGATGGCTACACCTTC. Residues: CASSLQRQGADGYTF.

V and J are TRBV29-1 and TRBJ1-5, with 9 bases lining up with TRBD1. The trim removed 6 bases at V and 4 bases at J, leaving 10 bases unmatched. CDR1 and CDR2 (germline): SQVTM, ANQGSEA. The length of the CDR3 is 15 residues. CDR3: CSVSQDRGENQPQHF. The CDR3 bases are TGCAGCGTGAGTCAGGACAGGGGAGAGAATCAGCCCCAGCATTTT.

The V call is TRBV30, the J call TRBJ1-5; no definite D call. This CDR3 contains 12 residues. Germline lookup yields CDR1 GTSNPN and CDR2 SVGIG (reference sequence). Trimming removed 2 bases at V and 3 bases at J, with 5 bases between. The CDR3 loop is CAWSRANQPQHF. CDR3 DNA sequence: TGTGCCTGGAGTCGCGCCAATCAGCCCCAGCATTTT.

The chain couples TRBV18 to TRBJ1-3; D ambiguous. The germline gives CDR1 KGHSH, CDR2 LQKENI. V lost 6 bases to trimming and J lost 0 bases, with 15 bases between them. The CDR3 length is 16 residues. In nucleotides, the CDR3 is TGTGCCAGCTCTGAAGAGGTGGAGACCTCTGGAAACACCATATATTTT. This codes for CASSEEVETSGNTIYF.

The CDR3 coding sequence is TGTGCCAGCAGCTTCGCCCGAGTCGGCGGGGGGGCCGACGATGAGCAGTTCTTC. The encoded protein is CASSFARVGGGADDEQFF. The chain couples TRBV7-2 to TRBJ2-1; the match to TRBD2 covers 9 bases. The CDR3 spans 18 residues. Looked up from germline, CDR1 is SGHTA and CDR2 is FQGNSA. V was pared by 3 bases and J by 8 bases, with 17 bases of the junction left unmatched. Together with reference TRBV7-2 and TRBJ2-1, the CDR3 gives the full variable domain: GAGVSQSPSNKVTEKGKDVELRCDPISGHTALYWYRQSLGQGLEFLIYFQGNSAPDKSGLPSDRFSAERTGGSVSTLTIQRTQQEDSAVYLCASSFARVGGGADDEQFFGPGTRLTVL.

The chain joins TRBV9 to TRBJ1-4; the match to TRBD1 covers 7 bases. The germline V gene has CDR1 SGDLS and CDR2 YYNGEE. Losses at the gene ends were 2 bases for V and 7 bases for J; bases not matched to a gene: 5. This CDR3 comprises 14 residues. CDR3 in DNA: TGTGCCAGCAGCGTCAGGCCAGGGGGTGAAAAACTGTTTTTT. It codes for CASSVRPGGEKLFF.

This sequence joins TRBV7-2 and TRBJ1-2; 12 bases match TRBD1. The length of the CDR3 is 15 residues. V trimming: 5 bases; J trimming: 7 bases; junction bases outside the gene matches: 8. Germline CDR1 SGHTA, CDR2 FQGNSA. The DNA of the CDR3 is TGTGCCAGCAGCGACCGGGACAGGGGGCGTCGTGGCTACACCTTC. This codes for CASSDRDRGRRGYTF.

CDR3 DNA sequence: TGTGCCAGCAGGGTACGGTGGCCTCGGGGGAGAGGGGCTGAAAAACTGTTTTTT. This sequence encodes CASRVRWPRGRGAEKLFF. The chain uses TRBV7-2 and TRBJ1-4; TRBD1 is a possible D gene (5 bases). V was trimmed by 6 bases and J by 7 bases, leaving 27 bases between them. Germline-derived CDR1 and CDR2 are SGHTA and FQGNSA. The CDR3 is 18 amino acids.

This sequence joins TRBV29-1 and TRBJ2-5; 12 bases align to TRBD2. The CDR3 has 14 residues. The germline V gene encodes CDR1 SQVTM and CDR2 ANQGSEA. The junction had 5 bases not matched to a gene; V was cut back by 4 bases and J by 5 bases. The CDR3 bases are TGCAGCGTTGGAGGACTAGCGGGAATGGAGACCCAGTACTTC. Protein: CSVGGLAGMETQYF.

The chain recombines TRBV5-1 with TRBJ1-1, with 12 positions matching TRBD1. This CDR3 is 16 amino acids long. Germline V gene sequence: CDR1 SGHRS, CDR2 YFSETQ. Trimming took 1 base from V and 4 from J; bases not matched to a gene: 5. CDR3 loop: CASSLWGTGGSTEAFF. The DNA for the CDR3 is TGCGCCAGCAGCTTGTGGGGGACAGGGGGCAGCACTGAAGCTTTCTTT.

This chain uses TRBV19 with TRBJ1-1; D gene unclear. The CDR3 totals 14 residues. The germline gives CDR1 LNHDA, CDR2 SQIVND (reference sequence). V gave up 1 base and J gave up 4 bases, with 10 bases separating them. The CDR3 is CASSIVAEVTEAFF. As DNA, the CDR3 is TGTGCCAGTAGTATAGTAGCCGAGGTCACTGAAGCTTTCTTT.